One and the same sample provided the 32 T cell receptor beta chains below, sequenced in a study of breast tumors, draining lymph nodes, adjacent tissues. TCRdb re-called the multiplex PCR reads through MiXCR, storing one row per CDR3 protein. The sample has some 52,000 distinct CDR3 sequences, roughly 39% seen once. Sequencing used breast tumor tissue. Every receptor here comes from a female donor with breast cancer. Some clones in this sample may be carry-over from other donors' samples.

Concerning this clonotype itself: One base away lies a much larger clone, so this may be a sequencing read error. The V gene is TRBV2, the J gene TRBJ1-1; D not resolved. V lost 5 bases and J 3 bases, leaving 4 bases between the germline ends. The germline gives CDR1 SNHLY, CDR2 FYNNEI. CDR3 length equals 11 residues. The CDR3 DNA sequence: TGTGCCAGCAGTCGGGACACTGAAGCTTTCTTT. Translated, it gives CASSRDTEAFF.

V and J are TRBV30 and TRBJ2-7; D possibly corresponds to TRBD2 (6 bases). V lost 2 bases and J 5 bases, leaving 13 bases between the germline ends. Germline loops: CDR1 GTSNPN, CDR2 SVGIG (reference sequence). The CDR3 spans 13 residues. This CDR3 is CAWSWDFGNEQYF. DNA of the CDR3: TGTGCCTGGAGTTGGGACTTCGGGAACGAGCAGTACTTC.

This clonotype was seen more than once but under ten times. A read error is possible here, since a much larger clone lies one base away. The chain's CDR3 is CSARPNENFTGRGRYGYTF. CDR3 DNA sequence: TGCAGTGCTAGACCGAACGAAAATTTTACGGGTCGAGGGAGGTATGGCTACACCTTC. The rearrangement joins TRBV20-1 to TRBJ1-2, with D hard to call. Germline-derived CDR1 and CDR2 are DFQATT and SNEGSKA (reference sequence). There are 19 residues in the CDR3. The V and J ends lost 2 bases and 5 bases respectively, with 30 bases between them.

This clonotype was seen ten or more times. The V call is TRBV20-1, the J call TRBJ2-2; maybe TRBD2 (6 bases). With 0 bases removed from V and 7 bases from J, the gap between germline ends came to 18 bases. Looked up from germline, CDR1 is DFQATT and CDR2 is SNEGSKA (reference sequence). The CDR3 runs to 16 residues. This chain's CDR3 is CSARDVAGRLDGELFF. The CDR3 DNA sequence: TGCAGTGCTAGAGATGTGGCAGGGAGGTTGGACGGGGAGCTGTTTTTT.

This clonotype has a count of ten or more. The V and J genes are TRBV2 and TRBJ2-1, with a tentative D call TRBD2 (5 bases). The V end lost 2 bases, the J end lost 8 bases, and 10 bases lay between the germline ends. Germline CDR1 SNHLY, CDR2 FYNNEI. The CDR3 consists of 13 residues. The CDR3 spells CASSELRVDEQFF. The CDR3 nucleotides are TGTGCCAGCAGTGAATTGCGGGTGGATGAGCAGTTCTTC.

The chain links TRBV18 to TRBJ2-1, with TRBD2 as a possible D gene (6 bases). The CDR3 consists of 15 residues. Germline V gives CDR1 KGHSH, CDR2 LQKENI. The V and J ends lost 6 bases and 2 bases respectively, with 14 bases between them. This chain's CDR3 is CASSQDGSAYNEQFF. DNA of the CDR3: TGTGCCAGCTCCCAGGACGGGAGTGCCTACAATGAGCAGTTCTTC.

V gene TRBV9 combines with J gene TRBJ2-1, with 13 bases matching TRBD2. There are 17 residues in the CDR3. V dropped 3 bases and J dropped 7; count of bases not matched to a gene: 10. Looked up from germline, CDR1 is SGDLS and CDR2 is YYNGEE. The CDR3 region has the DNA TGTGCCAGCAGCGCAACCGGGACTAGCGGGGTCCGGAATGAGCAGTTCTTC. Translation: CASSATGTSGVRNEQFF.

This clonotype is a singleton in its sample. A junction end diverges from the germline sequence, so it may reflect a read error. The V call is TRBV7-2, the J call TRBJ2-3; no clear D gene. The V gene's germline CDR1 is SGHTA and CDR2 FQGNSA. The CDR3 has 16 residues. CDR3: CDSSLVAGSYVDTQYF. The CDR3 coding sequence is TGTGACAGCAGCTTAGTTGCAGGCAGCTACGTAGATACGCAGTATTTT.

The sample holds a few counts of this clonotype. J is TRBJ2-2 and V is TRBV6-1, with TRBD2 matching over 13 bases. V trimming: 8 bases; J trimming: 0 bases; junction bases outside the gene matches: 3. In germline, CDR1 is MNHNS, CDR2 SASEGT. The CDR3 extends over 16 amino acids. DNA of the CDR3: TGTGCCAGCCAACTAGCGGGAGGGGCGAACACCGGGGAGCTGTTTTTT. Its protein is CASQLAGGANTGELFF.

V and J are TRBV6-5 and TRBJ1-1; 7 bases agree with TRBD1. This CDR3 region has 13 residues. V was clipped by 5 bases and J by 3 bases; unmatched bases: 3. From germline, CDR1 is MNHEY and CDR2 SVGAGI. This chain's CDR3 is CASSLDRDTEAFF. As DNA, the CDR3 is TGTGCCAGCAGTCTCGACAGGGACACTGAAGCTTTCTTT.

This clonotype was seen many times. This sequence joins TRBV10-2 and TRBJ2-7, with D unresolved. V lost 5 bases to trimming and J lost 6 bases, with 14 bases between them. The germline V gene has CDR1 WSHSY and CDR2 SAAADI. This CDR3 has 13 residues. The CDR3, as DNA: TGCGCCAGCAGTCAGGCGGAGACCTCCGAGCAGTACTTC. Translated, it gives CASSQAETSEQYF.

The sample holds many counts of this clonotype. The chain couples TRBV5-1 to TRBJ2-1, with 11 bases aligning to TRBD1. CDR3 size: 15 residues. The trim removed 3 bases at V and 6 bases at J, leaving 5 bases unmatched. Germline values: CDR1 SGHRS, CDR2 YFSETQ. CDR3 coding DNA: TGCGCCAGCAGCTCCCAGGGACAGGGGGGCAATGAGCAGTTCTTC. It specifies CASSSQGQGGNEQFF.

This clonotype occurred many times. This chain uses TRBV6-2 or TRBV6-3 with TRBJ1-2, with D perhaps matching TRBD1 (6 bases). Per germline, CDR1 MNHEY and CDR2 SVGEGT. The CDR3 runs 13 residues. Trimming removed 5 bases from V and 4 bases from J, with 11 bases in between. The CDR3 is CASSRGASYGYTF. CDR3 coding DNA: TGTGCCAGCAGTCGGGGGGCATCCTATGGCTACACCTTC.

This clonotype turned up a few times. Given a much more abundant clone one base away, this may be a read error. The CDR3: CASSLVAAGGVGGTDTQYF. The CDR3 DNA follows: TGCGCCAGCAGCTTGGTGGCTGCGGGAGGCGTGGGAGGCACAGATACGCAGTATTTT. The V call is TRBV5-1, the J call TRBJ2-3; TRBD2 aligns across 8 bases. The CDR3 totals 19 residues. J gave up 1 base and V 0 bases, and 13 bases lay outside the gene matches. Germline CDR1 SGHRS, CDR2 YFSETQ.

Notes on this clonotype: In this CDR3 the conserved last residue, phenylalanine or tryptophan, is missing, so a read error is likely. The chain employs TRBV9 and TRBJ2-7; D not certain. The length of the CDR3 is 13 residues. Germline CDR1 is SGDLS and CDR2 is YYNGEE. The V and J ends lost 4 bases and 2 bases respectively, with 10 bases between them. For the CDR3, the DNA is TGTGCCAGCAGCCTGGGGATAGCCTACGAGCAGTACTCC. Translating it yields CASSLGIAYEQYS.

The J gene is TRBJ1-6, the V gene TRBV25-1; tentative D call: TRBD1 (6 bases). CDR1 is MGHDK, CDR2 SYGVNS, per germline. CDR3 length: 14 residues. Trimming shortened V by 4 bases and J by 9 bases, and 13 bases separated the two germline ends. The CDR3 is CASSAQGHSSPLHF. CDR3 nucleotides: TGTGCCAGCAGTGCACAGGGACATAGTTCACCCCTCCACTTT.

This clonotype occurred a few times. A read error may explain this, as a much larger clone is one base away. The V call is TRBV9, the J call TRBJ2-1, with D unresolved. In germline, CDR1 is SGDLS, CDR2 YYNGEE. This CDR3 is 16 amino acids long. The CDR3 here is CASSVGGPNRDNAQFF. For the CDR3, the DNA is TGTGCCAGCAGCGTAGGTGGACCAAACAGAGACAATGCGCAGTTCTTC.

The V call is TRBV9, the J call TRBJ2-2; D is perhaps TRBD2 (5 bases). V lost 3 bases to trimming and J lost 7 bases, with 10 bases between them. This CDR3 spans 13 amino acids. Germline V lookup: CDR1 SGDLS, CDR2 YYNGEE. The CDR3 is CASSARTSGELFF. The CDR3, as DNA: TGTGCCAGCAGCGCACGAACTAGCGGGGAGCTGTTTTTT.

CDR3: CASSLEGLAGGTQYF. The CDR3 bases are TGTGCCAGCAGCTTAGAGGGACTAGCGGGCGGTACGCAGTATTTT. The chain combines TRBV7-2 with TRBJ2-3; 12 positions agree with TRBD2. CDR3 length: 15 residues. CDR1 is SGHTA and CDR2 is FQGNSA in the germline V gene. V gave up 1 base and J gave up 8 bases; unmatched junction bases: 4. Variable domain in full (rest from reference TRBV7-2 and TRBJ2-3): GAGVSQSPSNKVTEKGKDVELRCDPISGHTALYWYRQSLGQGLEFLIYFQGNSAPDKSGLPSDRFSAERTGGSVSTLTIQRTQQEDSAVYLCASSLEGLAGGTQYFGPGTRLTVL.

The J gene is TRBJ2-1, the V gene TRBV7-9; 11 bases map to TRBD2. Germline lookup yields CDR1 SEHNR and CDR2 FQNEAQ (reference sequence). The CDR3 length is 15 residues. Trimming removed 5 bases from V and 12 bases from J; junction bases left unmatched: 12. CDR3 sequence (DNA): TGTGCCAGCAGCCCACTACTAGCGGGAGAGGGTGGGCAGTTCTTC. It codes for CASSPLLAGEGGQFF.

Ten or more counts support this clonotype. The chain carries TRBV6-4 and TRBJ2-3; D tentatively fits TRBD1 or TRBD2 (6 bases each). Trimming removed 3 bases from V and 5 bases from J, with 15 bases in between. CDR3 length equals 15 residues. The V gene's germline CDR1 is MRHNA and CDR2 SNTAGT. The CDR3 region has the DNA TGTGCCAGCAGTGAATCCCCCGAGGGGGGAGATACGCAGTATTTT. Protein: CASSESPEGGDTQYF.

The CDR3 protein is CSARRGETQYF. CDR3 bases: TGCAGTGCCAGGCGGGGGGAGACCCAGTACTTC. This chain uses TRBV20-1 with TRBJ2-5, with 7 bases identical to TRBD2. The CDR3 sequence is 11 residues long. Germline V CDR1 and CDR2: DFQATT, SNEGSKA (reference sequence). The trim removed 6 bases at V and 5 bases at J, leaving 3 bases unmatched.

J is TRBJ1-4 and V is TRBV10-3; D might be TRBD1 (5 bases). CDR1 is ENHRY and CDR2 is SYGVKD in the germline V gene. Trimming took off 11 bases at V and 0 bases at J, with 13 bases between the two ends. This CDR3 comprises 14 residues. CDR3 in amino acids: CAAGGVATNEKLFF. Here the CDR3 DNA reads TGTGCCGCGGGGGGGGTAGCAACTAATGAAAAACTGTTTTTT.

A word on this clonotype: A much larger clone lies one base from this, so it may be a read error. The genes are TRBV20-1 and TRBJ2-1; 11 bases fit TRBD2. This CDR3 has 15 residues. The ends lost 1 base at V and 8 bases at J; junction bases unmatched: 7. Germline V gene data show CDR1 as DFQATT and CDR2 as SNEGSKA (reference sequence). CDR3 loop: CSARGTSGLSDEQFF. For the CDR3, the DNA is TGCAGTGCTAGAGGGACTAGCGGGCTTTCGGATGAGCAGTTCTTC.

This clonotype was observed once. This chain connects TRBV7-9 to TRBJ2-3, with TRBD2 matching over 7 bases. This CDR3 is 14 amino acids long. The germline V gene encodes CDR1 SEHNR and CDR2 FQNEAQ (reference sequence). The J segment lost 4 bases and the V segment lost 5 bases, leaving 6 bases of the junction unmatched. CDR3 in DNA: TGTGCCAGCAGCCAAGCGGGAAGGGCAGATACGCAGTATTTT. It specifies CASSQAGRADTQYF.

This clonotype was seen at least ten times. The V gene is TRBV29-1, the J gene TRBJ2-7, with 8 positions matching TRBD2. Germline CDR1 reads SQVTM; CDR2 reads ANQGSEA. V was clipped by 2 bases and J by 6 bases; unmatched bases: 9. This CDR3 has 14 amino acids. CDR3 region: CSVELAGRGLEQYF. CDR3 coding DNA: TGCAGCGTTGAATTGGCCGGGAGGGGACTCGAGCAGTACTTC.

This clonotype showed up many times. This chain joins TRBV12-3 or TRBV12-4 and TRBJ2-1, with D perhaps assigned TRBD1 or TRBD2 (5 bases each). Trimming removed 3 bases at V and 6 bases at J, with 21 bases between. The length of the CDR3 is 17 residues. CDR3 loop: CASSFGLGGDGGNEQFF. The CDR3 DNA follows: TGTGCCAGCAGTTTTGGGTTAGGTGGGGACGGTGGCAATGAGCAGTTCTTC.

This clonotype was seen a few times. This sequence may be a read error, since a much larger clone differs from it by one base. The J gene is TRBJ2-1, the V gene TRBV9; D unclear. Germline V lookup: CDR1 SGDLS, CDR2 YYNGEE. The CDR3 consists of 11 residues. Trimming removed 7 bases from V and 4 bases from J, with 6 bases in between. The chain's CDR3 is CASEDYNEQFF. As DNA, the CDR3 is TGTGCCAGCGAAGATTACAATGAGCAGTTCTTC.

V usage is TRBV7-9 and J usage is TRBJ2-5; 8 nucleotides agree with TRBD1. V gave up 4 bases and J gave up 2 bases; unmatched junction bases: 3. Germline V lookup: CDR1 SEHNR, CDR2 FQNEAQ (reference sequence). This CDR3 region has 14 residues. DNA for the CDR3: TGTGCCAGCAGCTACCGGGACAGGCAAGAGACCCAGTACTTC. This encodes CASSYRDRQETQYF. Full variable domain (rest looked up from reference TRBV7-9 and TRBJ2-5): DTGVSQNPRHKITKRGQNVTFRCDPISEHNRLYWYRQTLGQGPEFLTYFQNEAQLEKSRLLSDRFSAERPKGSFSTLEIQRTEQGDSAMYLCASSYRDRQETQYFGPGTRLLVL.

The chain employs TRBV18 and TRBJ2-5; D is unresolved. V lost 5 bases and J 3 bases, leaving 16 bases between the germline ends. Germline V gene lookup returns CDR1 KGHSH and CDR2 LQKENI. The CDR3 totals 15 residues. The CDR3 bases are TGTGCCAGCTCAGGGGAAGGGAACACTGAAGAGACCCAGTACTTC. Translated: CASSGEGNTEETQYF.

As concerns this clonotype: The junction departs from the called germline gene at one end, perhaps through a read error. The chain has TRBV11-2 and TRBJ1-4; possibly TRBD1 for D (6 bases). The CDR3 has 15 residues. The germline V gene encodes CDR1 SGHAT and CDR2 FQNNGV. CDR3 sequence reads: CASGFGGATNEKLLF. CDR3 coding DNA: TGTGCCAGCGGCTTCGGGGGGGCCACTAATGAAAAACTGCTTTTT.

This chain uses TRBV5-1 with TRBJ2-3; D is unresolved. CDR1 is SGHRS, CDR2 YFSETQ, per germline. The CDR3 is 16 residues long. V dropped 2 bases and J dropped 2 bases, with 15 bases sitting between them. The CDR3 coding sequence is TGCGCCAGCAGCTTCGACTTTCTGGAACACACAGATACGCAGTATTTT. This codes for CASSFDFLEHTDTQYF.